The TCR beta chain under discussion was sequenced for a study of T cell changes during pregnancy in multiple sclerosis. The CDR3 covers 16 residues. Trimming took off 0 bases at V and 4 bases at J, with 16 bases between the two ends. Germline values: CDR1 SGHDN, CDR2 FVKESK. Repertoires were generated with immunoSEQ multiplex PCR, while TCRdb's copy carries only in-frame clones and drops some. The data show about 76,000 clones, with more than 90% seen just once and 3% to 4% held by the top ten. The sequence derives from a female donor in good health, enrolled as a control in a pregnancy study. Source: peripheral blood, taken after pregnancy. V gene TRBV14 combines with J gene TRBJ2-7, with a possible D match to TRBD1 (5 bases). The CDR3 here is CASSQDQGRLSYEQYF. In DNA, the CDR3 is TGTGCCAGCAGCCAAGATCAGGGTAGGCTTTCTTACGAGCAGTACTTC. Full variable domain (rest looked up from reference TRBV14 and TRBJ2-7): EAGVTQFPSHSVIEKGQTVTLRCDPISGHDNLYWYRRVMGKEIKFLLHFVKESKQDESGMPNNRFLAERTGGTYSTLKVQPAELEDSGVYFCASSQDQGRLSYEQYFGPGTRLTVT.